Sequencing of this T cell receptor beta chain was carried out in a study of blood T cell repertoires in COVID-19. Participants spanned ages about 18 to 95 years and resided in roughly 22 US areas. Participants had their cohort set by participant-reported clinical history. Germline CDR1 and CDR2: WSHSY and SAAADI. This CDR3 is 14 amino acids long. V was clipped by 6 bases and J by 10 bases; unmatched bases: 9. As originally analysed: Reference gene primer amplification yielded estimated nucleated cell counts. The protocol was immunoSEQ multiplex PCR, while the TCRdb copy is restricted to in-frame clones and leaves out a portion. V and J calls and clone size are given by that table; D and trimming were obtained from the DNA. Of about 150,000 clones listed, about four fifths are singletons.

The chain joins TRBV10-2 to TRBJ2-3; the match to TRBD1 covers 11 bases. The specimen sequenced was PBMCs or T cells enriched from blood (not recorded which). The receptor was derived from a woman between 45 and 60 years old with acute COVID-19. CDR3 residues: CASRDRDRGLPQYF. DNA for the CDR3: TGCGCCAGCAGGGACCGGGACAGGGGGTTGCCGCAGTATTTT.